The rows below give T cell receptor beta chains drawn from one sample of a study of neoadjuvant nivolumab and ipilimumab in lung cancer. Measured with immunoSEQ multiplex PCR; TCRdb has only the in-frame clones, and not every one. The repertoire consists of under 4,500 clones, with 70% to 85% occurring once and the leading ten covering over 1.2%. The starting material was peripheral blood, obtained after neoadjuvant nivolumab, alone or with ipilimumab, at or shortly before surgery. All receptors come from an adult with non-small cell lung cancer. Each CDR3 is given with its conserved first and last residue. A D gene is named only where the DNA matches it firmly. Clone size is not always given. Where it is, it says once, few, many or a class for expanded clones.

clone_size d_call j_call v_call cdr3_aa cdr3_nt
NA NA TRBJ2-5 TRBV18 CASSPGPAETQYF TGTGCCAGCTCACCAGGGCCGGCGGAGACCCAGTACTTC
NA TRBD2 TRBJ2-1 TRBV28 CASSSRTSGSYNEQFF TGTGCCAGCAGTTCCCGGACTAGCGGGAGCTACAATGAGCAGTTCTTC
NA TRBD1 TRBJ1-1 TRBV14 CASSLRLGGAAFF TGTGCCAGCAGCCTAAGACTAGGGGGCGCGGCTTTCTTT
NA TRBD2 TRBJ2-1 TRBV9 CASSVEKREGPQSYNEQFF TGTGCCAGCAGCGTAGAGAAGCGGGAGGGCCCCCAATCCTACAATGAGCAGTTCTTC
NA TRBD2 TRBJ2-2 TRBV30 CAWDYTSGLNTGELFF TGTGCCTGGGACTACACTAGCGGACTTAACACCGGGGAGCTGTTTTTT
NA TRBD1 TRBJ1-2 TRBV6-5 CASSYRDRGRVGYTF TGTGCCAGCAGTTACCGGGACAGGGGGCGAGTAGGCTACACCTTC
NA TRBD2 TRBJ2-5 TRBV9 CASSVGGLAGVWETQYF TGTGCCAGCAGCGTAGGTGGTCTAGCGGGAGTATGGGAGACCCAGTACTTC
NA NA TRBJ2-6 TRBV7-9 CASSPAFSGANVLTF TGTGCCAGCAGCCCCGCCTTCTCTGGGGCCAACGTCCTGACTTTC
few NA TRBJ2-1 TRBV19 CASWDFSYNEQFF TGTGCCAGTTGGGACTTCTCCTACAATGAGCAGTTCTTC
NA NA TRBJ2-1 TRBV5-6 CASSLAGPNNEQFF TGTGCCAGCAGCTTGGCCGGGCCTAACAATGAGCAGTTCTTC
NA NA TRBJ2-3 TRBV18 CASSPIGQSSTDTQYF TGTGCCAGCTCACCTATAGGACAATCAAGCACAGATACGCAGTATTTT
NA NA TRBJ1-1 TRBV2 CASGRQLMNTEAFF TGTGCCAGCGGACGACAGCTAATGAACACTGAAGCTTTCTTT
NA NA TRBJ1-4 TRBV19 CASTTSGVQEKLFF TGTGCCAGTACTACGTCGGGGGTACAAGAAAAACTGTTTTTT
NA NA TRBJ2-7 TRBV28 CASSTFRREQYF TGTGCCAGCAGTACCTTCCGGCGCGAGCAGTACTTC
NA TRBD2 TRBJ2-7 TRBV5-1 CASSFSGRVNYEQYF TGCGCCAGCAGCTTTAGCGGGAGGGTCAATTACGAGCAGTACTTC
once NA TRBJ1-6 TRBV30 CAWSGTSRSSYNSPLHF TGTGCCTGGAGTGGGACGTCGAGGAGCTCCTATAATTCACCCCTCCACTTT
once TRBD2 TRBJ2-7 TRBV6-6 CASTYGAGGPSQYF TGTGCCAGCACCTACGGAGCGGGAGGACCCTCTCAGTACTTC
NA NA TRBJ2-7 TRBV28 CASSLSRAYEQYF TGTGCCAGCAGCCTCAGCAGGGCCTACGAGCAGTACTTC
NA TRBD1 TRBJ2-1 TRBV6-6 CASSPATGGNEQFF TGTGCCAGCAGTCCCGCGACAGGGGGCAATGAGCAGTTCTTC
NA NA TRBJ2-1 TRBV9 CASSPRTAYNEQFF TGTGCCAGCAGCCCTCGGACAGCCTACAATGAGCAGTTCTTC
NA NA TRBJ2-7 TRBV21-1 CASSAQGQYEQYF TGTGCCAGCAGTGCTCAGGGTCAGTACGAGCAGTACTTC
once NA TRBJ2-1 TRBV6-5 CASSSIYEQFF TGTGCCAGCAGTTCGATCTATGAGCAGTTCTTC
NA TRBD1 TRBJ2-3 TRBV19 CASHGTGDLTDTQYF TGTGCCAGTCACGGGACAGGGGATCTCACAGATACGCAGTATTTT
NA TRBD1 TRBJ2-7 TRBV11-2 CASSHTGVSYEQYF TGTGCCAGCAGCCATACAGGGGTCTCCTACGAGCAGTACTTC
NA NA TRBJ1-2 TRBV7-9 CASSRQTYGYTF TGTGCCAGCAGCCGACAGACCTATGGCTACACCTTC
NA TRBD2 TRBJ2-1 TRBV7-9 CASSSGTSDPYNEQFF TGTGCCAGCAGCTCTGGGACTAGCGATCCCTACAATGAGCAGTTCTTC